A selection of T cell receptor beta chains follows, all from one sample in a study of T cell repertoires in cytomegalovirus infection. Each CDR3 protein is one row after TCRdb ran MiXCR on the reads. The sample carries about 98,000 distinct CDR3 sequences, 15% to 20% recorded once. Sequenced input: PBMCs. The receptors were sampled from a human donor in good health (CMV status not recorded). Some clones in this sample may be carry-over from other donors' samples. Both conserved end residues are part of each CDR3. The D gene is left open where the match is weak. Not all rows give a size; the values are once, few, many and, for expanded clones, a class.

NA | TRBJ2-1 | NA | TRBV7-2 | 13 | CASSFGRGFEQIF | TGTGCCAGCAGCTTTGGCAGGGGCTTTGAGCAGATCTTC
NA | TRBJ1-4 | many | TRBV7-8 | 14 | CASSLDRPGEKLFF | TGTGCCAGCAGCCTCGACAGGCCTGGGGAAAAACTGTTTTTT
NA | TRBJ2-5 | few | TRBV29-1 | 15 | CSVEPLQGSGETQYF | TGCAGCGTTGAGCCACTACAGGGATCTGGGGAGACCCAGTACTTC
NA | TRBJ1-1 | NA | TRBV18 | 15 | CASSPETGVGREAFF | TGTGCCAGCTCTCCTGAGACTGGGGTCGGACGGGAAGCTTTCTTT
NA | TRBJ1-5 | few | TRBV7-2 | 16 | CASSAGTPAPPHPQHF | TGTGCCAGCAGCGCCGGGACTCCAGCGCCCCCTCACCCCCAGCATTTT
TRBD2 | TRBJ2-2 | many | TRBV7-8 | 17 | CASSLGVAGGHTGELFF | TGTGCCAGCAGCTTAGGCGTAGCGGGGGGACACACCGGGGAGCTGTTTTTT
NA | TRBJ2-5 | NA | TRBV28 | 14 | CASSRGVSQETQYF | TGTGCCAGCAGCAGGGGGGTCTCACAAGAGACCCAGTACTTC
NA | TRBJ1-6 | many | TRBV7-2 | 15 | CASSLSPRQGSPLHF | TGTGCCAGCAGCTTATCCCCCAGGCAGGGTTCACCCCTCCACTTT
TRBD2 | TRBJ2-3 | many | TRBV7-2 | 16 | CASSLNPAGGADTQYF | TGTGCCAGCAGCTTAAACCCAGCGGGGGGTGCGGATACGCAGTATTTT
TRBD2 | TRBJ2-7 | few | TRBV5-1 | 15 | CASSLAGLAGDEQYF | TGCGCCAGCAGCTTGGCGGGACTAGCGGGGGACGAGCAGTACTTC
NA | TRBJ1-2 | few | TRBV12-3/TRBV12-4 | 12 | CASSLGAVGYTF | TGTGCCAGCAGTTTAGGGGCAGTTGGCTACACCTTC
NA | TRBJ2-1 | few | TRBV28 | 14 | CASYGQGGYNEQFF | TGTGCCAGCTACGGACAGGGAGGGTACAATGAGCAGTTCTTC
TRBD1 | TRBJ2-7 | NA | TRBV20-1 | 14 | CSAGQGAILYEQYF | TGCAGTGCTGGACAGGGGGCGATCCTCTACGAGCAGTACTTC
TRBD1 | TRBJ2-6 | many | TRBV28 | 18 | CASSYSGTGGFGANVLTF | TGTGCCAGCAGTTACTCCGGGACAGGGGGCTTTGGGGCCAACGTCCTGACTTTC
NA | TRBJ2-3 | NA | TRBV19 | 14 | CASTVGGGPDTQYF | TGTGCCAGTACGGTTGGAGGGGGACCAGATACGCAGTATTTT
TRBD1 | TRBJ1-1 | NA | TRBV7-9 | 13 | CASSLGQGNEAFF | TGTGCCAGCAGCTTGGGACAGGGTAACGAAGCTTTCTTT
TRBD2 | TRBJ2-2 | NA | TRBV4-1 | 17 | CASSQAGTSGWTGELFF | TGCGCCAGCAGCCAGGCCGGGACTAGCGGGTGGACCGGGGAGCTGTTTTTT
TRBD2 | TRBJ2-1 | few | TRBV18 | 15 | CASSPPGGSYNEQFF | TGTGCCAGCTCACCACCGGGGGGGTCCTACAATGAGCAGTTCTTC
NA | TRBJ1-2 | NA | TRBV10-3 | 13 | CAISVRGDYGCTF | TGTGCCATCAGTGTGAGAGGCGATTATGGCTGCACCTTC
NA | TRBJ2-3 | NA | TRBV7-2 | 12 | CASRELGDTQYF | TGTGCCAGCAGGGAACTAGGGGATACGCAGTATTTT
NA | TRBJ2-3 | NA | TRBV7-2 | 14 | CASSLLGTSDTQYF | TGTGCCAGCAGCCTATTGGGGACCTCAGATACGCAGTATTTT
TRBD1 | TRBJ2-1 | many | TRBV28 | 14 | CASSLTGDSNEQFF | TGTGCCAGCAGTCTGACAGGGGATAGCAATGAGCAGTTCTTC
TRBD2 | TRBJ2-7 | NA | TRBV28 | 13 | CASSTGGAYEQYF | TGTGCCAGCAGTACCGGGGGGGCCTACGAGCAGTACTTC
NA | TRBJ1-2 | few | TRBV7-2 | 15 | CASSRRGERSDGYTF | TGTGCCAGCAGCCGACGTGGGGAGAGGAGTGATGGCTACACCTTC
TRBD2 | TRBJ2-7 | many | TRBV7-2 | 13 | CASSGDYGYEQYF | TGTGCCAGCAGCGGGGACTATGGGTACGAGCAGTACTTC
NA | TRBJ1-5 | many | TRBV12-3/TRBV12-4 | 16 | CASSFSDWGWGQPQHF | TGTGCCAGCAGTTTTTCGGATTGGGGCTGGGGCCAGCCCCAGCATTTT
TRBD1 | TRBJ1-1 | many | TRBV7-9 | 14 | CASSFTGGKTEAFF | TGTGCCAGCAGCTTCACAGGGGGTAAGACTGAAGCTTTCTTT
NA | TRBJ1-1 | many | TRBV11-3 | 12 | CASSRGGTEAFF | TGTGCCAGCAGCCGGGGGGGTACTGAAGCTTTCTTT
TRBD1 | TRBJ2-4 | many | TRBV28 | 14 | CASSPPDRKNIQYF | TGTGCCAGCAGTCCCCCGGACAGGAAAAACATTCAGTACTTC
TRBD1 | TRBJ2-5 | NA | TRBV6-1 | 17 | CVCSEAQGTGGRETQYF | TGTGTCTGCAGTGAAGCGCAGGGGACAGGGGGCCGAGAGACCCAGTACTTC
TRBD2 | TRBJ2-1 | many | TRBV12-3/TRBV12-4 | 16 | CASSRKHSGEYNEQFF | TGTGCCAGCAGTAGAAAACATAGCGGGGAGTACAATGAGCAGTTCTTC